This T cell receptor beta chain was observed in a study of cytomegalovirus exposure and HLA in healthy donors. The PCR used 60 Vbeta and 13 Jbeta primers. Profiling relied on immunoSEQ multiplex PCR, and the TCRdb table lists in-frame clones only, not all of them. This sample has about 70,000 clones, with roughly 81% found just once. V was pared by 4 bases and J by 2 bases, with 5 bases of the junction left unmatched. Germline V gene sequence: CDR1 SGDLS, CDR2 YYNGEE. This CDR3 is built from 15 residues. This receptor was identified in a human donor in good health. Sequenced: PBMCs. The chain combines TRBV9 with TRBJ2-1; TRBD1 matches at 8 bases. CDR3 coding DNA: TGTGCCAGCAGCTCCGACAGGGGAACCTACAATGAGCAGTTCTTC. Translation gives CASSSDRGTYNEQFF.